The clone carrying this T cell receptor beta chain has just a few counts. Its specificity is not known. The CDR3 spans 15 residues. In germline, CDR1 is KGHDR, CDR2 SFDVKD. After removal of 5 bases from V and 3 bases from J, the junction contained 6 bases not matched to a gene. This record comes from a study of early T cells in non-severe SARS-CoV-2 infection. General observations from the study: Matches to VDJdb favored anti-spike CD8 responses and missed private and CD4 specificities.

The TCR library protocol attached unique molecular identifiers to the individual cDNA molecules. TCRdb reprocessed the 5' RACE reads via MiXCR and lists one record per CDR3 protein. The sample carries roughly 52,000 distinct CDR3 sequences, under 7.5% recorded once. Sequenced material: whole blood, taken at baseline. This sequence was found in an adult who was a healthcare worker with PCR-confirmed SARS-CoV-2 infection or an uninfected control (not recorded which). V usage is TRBV24-1 and J usage is TRBJ2-7; 10 bases fit TRBD2. The DNA for the CDR3 is TGTGCCACCAGTGCCCCTAGCGGGGGTTTCTACGAGCAGTACTTC. It specifies CATSAPSGGFYEQYF.